This T cell receptor (beta chain) is from a study of blood T cell repertoires in COVID-19. Whole-study context: The origin of the acute and convalescent COVID-19 samples was the United States, Italy and Spain.

This clone was picked up a small number of times. The table came from immunoSEQ multiplex PCR; TCRdb's copy has only in-frame clones and leaves some out. The sample carries roughly 300,000 clones, roughly 90% recorded once. Sequencing was done on a sample of PBMCs or T cells enriched from blood (not recorded which). The TCR comes from a woman aged 30 to 39 who had recovered from COVID-19.

The CDR3 sequence: CASSEFRGGSGELFF. Written as DNA, the CDR3 is TGTGCCAGCAGTGAATTCCGGGGTGGGTCCGGGGAGCTGTTTTTT. The chain is built from TRBV6-1 and TRBJ2-2; D might be TRBD2 (5 bases). CDR3 length: 15 residues. From germline, CDR1 is MNHNS and CDR2 SASEGT. V lost 2 bases, J lost 6 bases, and 13 bases lay in between.